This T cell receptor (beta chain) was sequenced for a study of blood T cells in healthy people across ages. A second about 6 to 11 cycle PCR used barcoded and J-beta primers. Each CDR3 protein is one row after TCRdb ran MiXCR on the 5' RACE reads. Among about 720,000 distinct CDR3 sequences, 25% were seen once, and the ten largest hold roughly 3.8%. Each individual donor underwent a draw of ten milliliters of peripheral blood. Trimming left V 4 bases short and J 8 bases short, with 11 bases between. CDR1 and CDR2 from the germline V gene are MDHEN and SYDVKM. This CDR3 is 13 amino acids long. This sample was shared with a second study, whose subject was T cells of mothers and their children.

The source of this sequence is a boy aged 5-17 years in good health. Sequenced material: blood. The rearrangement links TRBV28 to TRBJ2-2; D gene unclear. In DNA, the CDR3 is TGTGCCAGCAGTTCCGAGCTTTCGGGGGAGCTGTTTTTT. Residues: CASSSELSGELFF. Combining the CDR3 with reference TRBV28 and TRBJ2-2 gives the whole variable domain DVKVTQSSRYLVKRTGEKVFLECVQDMDHENMFWYRQDPGLGLRLIYFSYDVKMKEKGDIPEGYSVSREKKERFSLILESASTNQTSMYLCASSSELSGELFFGEGSRLTVL.